This T cell receptor (beta chain) was captured in a study of blood T cell repertoires in COVID-19. Study overall: There were acute and convalescent COVID-19 samples, and they came from the United States, Italy and Spain. T cells, B-cell-depleted T cells, or PBMCs provided the cDNA or gDNA that served as material.

As originally analysed: The assay estimated nucleated cells by amplifying reference gene primers. Clones were read by immunoSEQ multiplex PCR, and TCRdb kept only the in-frame ones, dropping some. V, J and clone size are those of that table, while D and trimming were read from the DNA. The sample contains around 280,000 clones, around four fifths of which appear only once. V shed 1 base and J shed 4 bases, with 12 bases lying between them. This CDR3 comprises 15 residues. Germline values: CDR1 SGHNT, CDR2 YENEEA. The clonotype originates from a woman aged 45-65 years with active or convalescent COVID-19. Sequencing used peripheral blood. The chain has TRBV11-3 and TRBJ2-3, with unresolved D. This chain's CDR3 is CASSLGEVAADTQYF. In DNA form, the CDR3 reads TGTGCCAGCAGCTTAGGAGAAGTAGCCGCAGATACGCAGTATTTT.